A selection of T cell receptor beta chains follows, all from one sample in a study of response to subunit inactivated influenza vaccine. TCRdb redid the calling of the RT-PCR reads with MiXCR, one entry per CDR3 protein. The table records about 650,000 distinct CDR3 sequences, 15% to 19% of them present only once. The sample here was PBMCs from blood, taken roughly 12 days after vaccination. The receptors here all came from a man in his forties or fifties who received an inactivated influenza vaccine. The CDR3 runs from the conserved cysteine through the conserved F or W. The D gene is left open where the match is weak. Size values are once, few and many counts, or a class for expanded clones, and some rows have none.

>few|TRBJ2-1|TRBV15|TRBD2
CATSRSGTSYNEQFF
TGTGCCACCAGCAGATCCGGGACTAGCTACAATGAGCAGTTCTTC
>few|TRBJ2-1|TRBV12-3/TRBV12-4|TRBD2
CASKQRPGLAYNEQFF
TGTGCCAGCAAGCAACGACCGGGACTAGCCTACAATGAGCAGTTCTTC
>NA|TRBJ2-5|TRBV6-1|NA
CASTAGPWGETQYF
TGTGCCAGCACCGCCGGGCCGTGGGGGGAGACCCAGTACTTC
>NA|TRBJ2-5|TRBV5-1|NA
CASSLTRTSGSQYF
TGCGCCAGCAGCCTCACTAGAACCTCCGGGTCCCAGTACTTC
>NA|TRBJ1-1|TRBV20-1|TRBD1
CSVKGQGGTEAFF
TGCAGTGTCAAAGGACAGGGTGGCACTGAAGCTTTCTTT
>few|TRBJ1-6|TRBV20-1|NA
CSAREQGSFISPLHF
TGCAGTGCTAGAGAGCAGGGAAGTTTTATTTCACCCCTCCACTTT
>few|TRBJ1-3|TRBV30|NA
CAWSVLVAGNTIYF
TGTGCCTGGAGTGTACTAGTGGCTGGAAACACCATATATTTT
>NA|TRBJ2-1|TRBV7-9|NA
CASSGYWVEQFF
TGTGCCAGCAGCGGTTATTGGGTCGAGCAGTTCTTC
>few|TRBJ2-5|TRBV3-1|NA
CASSRGGQPLGETQYF
TGTGCCAGCAGCCGCGGAGGACAGCCCCTTGGAGAGACCCAGTACTTC
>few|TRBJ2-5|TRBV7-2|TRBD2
CASVRASGVQETQYF
TGTGCCAGCGTCCGGGCTAGCGGGGTTCAAGAGACCCAGTACTTC
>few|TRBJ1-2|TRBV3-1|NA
CASSQDIAYGYTF
TGTGCCAGCAGCCAAGATATAGCCTATGGCTACACCTTC
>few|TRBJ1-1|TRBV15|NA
CATSSFQLVASAEAFF
TGTGCCACCAGCAGCTTCCAACTAGTTGCTTCTGCCGAAGCTTTCTTT
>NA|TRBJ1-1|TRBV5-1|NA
CASSLVPNWNTEAFF
TGCGCCAGCAGCTTGGTCCCCAACTGGAACACTGAAGCTTTCTTT
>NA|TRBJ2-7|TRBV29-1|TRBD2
CSVVFGTRVHEQYF
TGCAGCGTTGTTTTCGGGACTAGGGTCCACGAGCAGTACTTC
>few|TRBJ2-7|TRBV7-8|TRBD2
CASSPPRGGAYEQYF
TGTGCCAGCAGCCCCCCCCGGGGGGGGGCGTACGAGCAGTACTTC
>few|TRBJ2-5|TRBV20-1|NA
CSARVPIDQETQYF
TGCAGTGCTAGAGTCCCAATAGACCAAGAGACCCAGTACTTC
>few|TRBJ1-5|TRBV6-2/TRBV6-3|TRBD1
CASRWGQGANQPQHF
TGTGCCAGCAGGTGGGGACAGGGGGCAAATCAGCCCCAGCATTTT
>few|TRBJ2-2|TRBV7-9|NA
CASGAGTTANTGELFF
TGTGCCAGCGGAGCCGGGACGACAGCGAACACCGGGGAGCTGTTTTTT
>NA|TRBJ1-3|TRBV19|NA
CASSIPGFSGNTIYF
TGTGCCAGTAGTATTCCGGGATTCTCTGGAAACACCATATATTTT
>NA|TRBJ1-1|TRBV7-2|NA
CASSEQENTEAFF
TGTGCCAGCAGCGAACAAGAGAACACTGAAGCTTTCTTT
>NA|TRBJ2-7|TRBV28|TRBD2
CASRKHGTSGEQYF
TGTGCCAGCAGAAAACATGGGACTAGCGGCGAGCAGTACTTC
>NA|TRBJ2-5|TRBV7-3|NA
CASSLNGLQETQYF
TGTGCCAGCAGCTTAAATGGCCTCCAAGAGACCCAGTACTTC
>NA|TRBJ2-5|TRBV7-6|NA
CASSLTPQTEQETQYF
TGTGCCAGCAGCTTAACCCCCCAAACCGAACAAGAGACCCAGTACTTC
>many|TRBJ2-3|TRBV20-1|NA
CSATTTDTQYF
TGCAGTGCTACAACCACAGATACGCAGTATTTT
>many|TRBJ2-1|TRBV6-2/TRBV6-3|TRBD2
CASSHDRREELSYNEQFF
TGTGCCAGCAGCCACGACCGGCGGGAGGAACTATCCTACAATGAGCAGTTCTTC